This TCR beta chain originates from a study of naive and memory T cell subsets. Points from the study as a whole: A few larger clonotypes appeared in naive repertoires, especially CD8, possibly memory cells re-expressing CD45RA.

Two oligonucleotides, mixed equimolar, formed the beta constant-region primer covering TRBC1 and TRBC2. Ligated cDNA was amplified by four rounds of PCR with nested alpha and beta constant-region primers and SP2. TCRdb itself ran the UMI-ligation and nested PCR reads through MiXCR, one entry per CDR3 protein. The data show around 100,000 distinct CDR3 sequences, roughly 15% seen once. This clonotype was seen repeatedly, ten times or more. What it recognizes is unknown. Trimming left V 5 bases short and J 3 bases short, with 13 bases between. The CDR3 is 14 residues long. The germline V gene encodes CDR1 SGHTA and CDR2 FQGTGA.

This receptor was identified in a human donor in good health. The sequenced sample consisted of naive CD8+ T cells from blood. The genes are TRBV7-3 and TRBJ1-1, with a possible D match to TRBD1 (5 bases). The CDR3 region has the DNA TGTGCCAGCAGCCAAAGTGGGGGGGACACTGAAGCTTTCTTT. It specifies CASSQSGGDTEAFF.